A single sample gave rise to the 10 T cell receptor beta chains below, sequenced in a study of cytomegalovirus exposure and HLA in healthy donors. PCR primers comprised 60 Vbeta and 13 Jbeta primers. Measured with immunoSEQ multiplex PCR; TCRdb has only the in-frame clones, and not every one. The sample has approximately 140,000 clones, 83% seen once; the top ten hold 1.2%. The material sequenced was PBMCs. These receptors originate from a girl under 10 years old in good health and CMV-seronegative.

The V call is TRBV6-1, the J call TRBJ2-3; D is perhaps TRBD2 (7 bases). The V and J ends lost 4 bases and 5 bases respectively, with 13 bases between them. The germline gives CDR1 MNHNS, CDR2 SASEGT. The CDR3 is made up of 14 amino acids. CDR3: CASSVGGGVDTQYF. CDR3 in DNA: TGTGCCAGCAGTGTAGGGGGGGGAGTAGATACGCAGTATTTT.

The chain couples TRBV15 to TRBJ1-2; D might be TRBD1 (5 bases). CDR3 length: 14 residues. Germline values: CDR1 LNHNV, CDR2 YYDKDF (reference sequence). Between the trimmed V and J ends, which lost 0 bases and 8 bases, there was a span of 13 bases. The chain's CDR3 is CATSRDVQGYGYTF. CDR3 sequence (DNA): TGTGCCACCAGCAGAGATGTCCAGGGCTACGGCTACACCTTC.

CDR3 DNA: TGTGCCAGCAGCTTGGGAGGGCCCACTGAAGCTTTCTTT. It encodes CASSLGGPTEAFF. This rearrangement joins TRBV7-3 to TRBJ1-1; the D is unclear. The CDR3 is 13 residues long. CDR1 and CDR2 (germline): SGHTA, FQGTGA. Trimming cost V 3 bases and J 4 bases, with 9 bases left between them.

This sequence joins TRBV6-5 and TRBJ2-7; 8 nucleotides line up with TRBD1. The CDR3 is 14 residues long. The germline V gene encodes CDR1 MNHEY and CDR2 SVGAGI. The V segment lost 6 bases and the J segment 0 bases; nucleotides outside the gene matches: 4. The CDR3 loop is CASSQGQGSYEQYF. As DNA, the CDR3 is TGTGCCAGCAGCCAAGGACAGGGCTCCTACGAGCAGTACTTC.

The J gene is TRBJ1-1, the V gene TRBV28; D may be TRBD1 (6 bases). The V gene's germline CDR1 is MDHEN and CDR2 SYDVKM. V was cut by 5 bases and J by 0 bases, with 13 bases left in between. The CDR3 spans 15 residues. The CDR3 region has the DNA TGTGCCAGCAGTCTAATGACAGGTATGAACACTGAAGCTTTCTTT. This encodes CASSLMTGMNTEAFF.

This clone was seen once. The chain combines TRBV4-3 with TRBJ1-1; no firm D call. The germline V gene encodes CDR1 LGHNA and CDR2 YSLEER. The ends were cut back, 0 bases at V and 1 base at J, with 6 bases in the middle. The CDR3 has 14 residues. CDR3 bases: TGCGCCAGCAGCCAAGATTCTACGAACACTGAAGCTTTCTTT. Translation gives CASSQDSTNTEAFF.

This clone occurred once. The chain joins TRBV6-1 to TRBJ2-2, with 7 bases aligning to TRBD1. The length of the CDR3 is 15 residues. Germline trimming cut 4 bases from V and 7 bases from J; bases unmatched to any gene: 9. The germline V gene encodes CDR1 MNHNS and CDR2 SASEGT. For the CDR3, the DNA is TGTGCCAGCAGTGGCACAGACAGGGTGCGCGGGGAGCTGTTTTTT. It is translated as CASSGTDRVRGELFF.

The genes are TRBV5-4 and TRBJ2-1; TRBD1 agrees at 9 bases. CDR3 length equals 16 residues. Germline V gives CDR1 SGHNT, CDR2 YYREEE (reference sequence). With 4 bases clipped from V and 4 bases from J, the junction kept 9 bases outside the gene matches. This chain's CDR3 is CASSQGGTGRYNEQFF. The CDR3 DNA sequence: TGTGCCAGCAGCCAAGGTGGGACAGGGAGATACAATGAGCAGTTCTTC.

The CDR3, as DNA: TGTGCCAGCAGTGACGGGCCAGGGGGAAACACCATATATTTT. Translating gives CASSDGPGGNTIYF. This rearrangement joins TRBV25-1 to TRBJ1-3; the D gene is possibly TRBD1 (5 bases). The CDR3 is 14 residues long. The V end lost 3 bases, the J end lost 4 bases, and 10 bases lay between the germline ends. CDR1 and CDR2 (germline): MGHDK, SYGVNS.

V is TRBV13 and J is TRBJ1-2; the D gene is possibly TRBD1 (5 bases). Germline V gives CDR1 PRHDT, CDR2 FYEKMQ (reference sequence). The V end lost 2 bases, the J end lost 8 bases, and 15 bases lay between the germline ends. The length of the CDR3 is 14 residues. The CDR3 sequence: CASSLRGPLGGYTF. CDR3 DNA: TGTGCCAGCAGCTTAAGGGGCCCGCTCGGGGGCTACACCTTC.